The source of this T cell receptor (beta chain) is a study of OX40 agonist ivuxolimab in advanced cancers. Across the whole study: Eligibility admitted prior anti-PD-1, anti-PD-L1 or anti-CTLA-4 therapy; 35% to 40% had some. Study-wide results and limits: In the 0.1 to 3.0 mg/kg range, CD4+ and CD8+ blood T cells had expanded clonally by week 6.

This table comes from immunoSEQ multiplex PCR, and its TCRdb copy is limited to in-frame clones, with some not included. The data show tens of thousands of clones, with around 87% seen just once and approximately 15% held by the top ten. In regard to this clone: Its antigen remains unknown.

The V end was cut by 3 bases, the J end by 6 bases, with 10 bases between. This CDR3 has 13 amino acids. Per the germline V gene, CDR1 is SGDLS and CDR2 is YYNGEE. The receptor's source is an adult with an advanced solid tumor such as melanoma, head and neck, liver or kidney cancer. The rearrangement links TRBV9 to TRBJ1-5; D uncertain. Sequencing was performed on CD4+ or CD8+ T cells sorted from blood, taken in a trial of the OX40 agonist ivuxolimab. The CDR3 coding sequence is TGTGCCAGCAGCGCAAATATTCGTCAGCCCCAGCATTTT. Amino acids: CASSANIRQPQHF.